Below, one TCR beta chain is given with its context. These data originate in a study of T cell responses to AZD1222 COVID-19 vaccine. Germline CDR1 and CDR2: SGHNT and YYREEE (reference sequence). This CDR3 comprises 14 residues. The V end was cut by 0 bases, the J end by 0 bases, with 4 bases between. Clones were sequenced by immunoSEQ multiplex PCR, and TCRdb holds only the in-frame ones, with some missing. The table has 160,000 or so clones, 85% to 95% seen once. The chain joins TRBV5-4 to TRBJ1-3; D is unclear. The receptor comes from an adult who received the AZD1222 COVID-19 vaccine. Sequencing was performed on peripheral blood, taken 28 days after the second AZD1222 dose. CDR3 nucleotide sequence: TGTGCCAGCAGCTTGGGGGGCTCTGGAAACACCATATATTTT. It yields the protein CASSLGGSGNTIYF.